What follows are 23 T cell receptor beta chains derived from one specimen sequenced in a study of HIV-infected children after antiretroviral therapy interruption. As to treatment: PENTA 11 planned treatment interruption arm or continuous ART arm. The TCR library was built from RNA with a 3' RACE protocol and unique molecular identifiers. Using its own MiXCR run on the 3' RACE reads, TCRdb lists one record per CDR3 protein. The data contain around 47,000 distinct CDR3 sequences, roughly 4.5% of them singletons. The material sequenced was CD45RA+ CD4+ T cells from PBMCs, pooled from several time points, taken from a donor given antiretroviral therapy, either interrupted or continuous. The subset: naive CD4+ CD45RA+ CD45RO- T cells. The source of these receptors is a pool of human donors with HIV.

The sample holds many counts of this clonotype. This rearrangement joins TRBV4-2 to TRBJ1-6, with D unresolved. Trimming pared 3 bases from V and 4 bases from J, leaving 4 bases between. CDR1 and CDR2 (germline): LGHNA, YNFKEQ. The CDR3 spans 13 residues. The CDR3 reads CASSQGYNSPLHF. CDR3 bases: TGTGCCAGCAGCCAGGGATATAATTCACCCCTCCACTTT.

This clonotype was detected ten times or more. This sequence joins TRBV20-1 and TRBJ1-1; D is undetermined. The ends were cut back, 3 bases at V and 6 bases at J, with 8 bases in the middle. The germline V gene has CDR1 DFQATT and CDR2 SNEGSKA (reference sequence). The CDR3 extends over 11 amino acids. The DNA of the CDR3 is TGCAGTGCTAGGGACTATCCTGAAGCTTTCTTT. Its translation: CSARDYPEAFF.

This sequence joins TRBV7-8 and TRBJ1-2; 9 nucleotides align to TRBD1. Germline V gives CDR1 SGHVS, CDR2 FQNEAQ. CDR3 size: 13 residues. The junction had 8 bases not matched to a gene; V was cut back by 8 bases and J by 7 bases. CDR3 sequence (DNA): TGTGCCAGCGGGGGACAGGGTTTATCTGGCTACACCTTC. Its translation: CASGGQGLSGYTF.

The V gene is TRBV28, the J gene TRBJ1-6; the D gene is possibly TRBD1 (5 bases). The CDR3 has 15 amino acids. Per germline, CDR1 MDHEN and CDR2 SYDVKM. Trimming stripped 3 bases from V and 7 bases from J, with 13 bases between. The CDR3 region is CASSFPDRGNSPLHF. CDR3 nucleotides: TGTGCCAGCAGTTTCCCTGACAGAGGGAATTCACCCCTCCACTTT.

This clonotype came up many times. The chain uses TRBV6-1 and TRBJ2-3, with D hard to call. Deletions cut 6 bases from V and 3 bases from J, with 7 bases between. This CDR3 comprises 12 residues. The germline CDR1 and CDR2 sequences are MNHNS and SASEGT. CDR3 amino acids: CASRLRTDTQYF. The CDR3 nucleotides read TGTGCCAGCAGACTTCGGACAGATACGCAGTATTTT.

This clonotype came up many times. The rearrangement links TRBV12-3 or TRBV12-4 to TRBJ1-5; D may be TRBD1 (6 bases). The length of the CDR3 is 15 residues. V lost 5 bases to trimming and J lost 6 bases, with 17 bases between them. The CDR3 DNA sequence: TGTGCCAGCAGTCGATCCTACAGGGACGCTCAGCCCCAGCATTTT. Encoded protein: CASSRSYRDAQPQHF.

The rearrangement joins TRBV7-3 to TRBJ2-3; D ambiguous. The CDR3 totals 13 residues. Germline V gene data show CDR1 as SGHTA and CDR2 as FQGTGA. Trimming removed 5 bases at V and 5 bases at J, with 11 bases between. The CDR3 protein is CASSPKIGDTQYF. Here the CDR3 DNA reads TGTGCCAGCAGCCCCAAGATCGGAGATACGCAGTATTTT.

Many counts were recorded for this clonotype. The chain joins TRBV4-1 to TRBJ2-5; the match to TRBD2 covers 10 bases. Germline CDR1 MGHRA, CDR2 YSYEKL. The CDR3 extends over 14 amino acids. The junction had 3 bases not matched to a gene; V was cut back by 3 bases and J by 5 bases. The CDR3: CASSQGTSVETQYF. CDR3 nucleotides: TGCGCCAGCAGCCAGGGGACTAGCGTCGAGACCCAGTACTTC.

This clonotype was detected many times. V usage is TRBV5-1 and J usage is TRBJ2-7; 11 nucleotides line up with TRBD2. J lost 6 bases, V lost 7 bases, and 9 bases had no gene match. The CDR3 covers 14 residues. The germline gives CDR1 SGHRS, CDR2 YFSETQ. The CDR3: CASQPSGGFGEQYF. For the CDR3, the DNA is TGCGCCAGCCAACCTAGCGGGGGGTTTGGCGAGCAGTACTTC.

V gene TRBV7-2 combines with J gene TRBJ1-2, with 7 bases matching TRBD1. This CDR3 is built from 12 residues. The germline CDR1 and CDR2 sequences are SGHTA and FQGNSA. After removal of 10 bases from V and 2 bases from J, the junction contained 4 bases not matched to a gene. The CDR3 sequence is CATTGQNYGYTF. DNA of the CDR3: TGTGCCACAACGGGACAGAACTATGGCTACACCTTC.

This clonotype was recorded many times. The chain couples TRBV5-1 to TRBJ2-5; tentatively, D is TRBD2 (5 bases). V lost 0 bases and J 5 bases, leaving 14 bases between the germline ends. The CDR3 contains 15 residues. Germline CDR1 and CDR2: SGHRS and YFSETQ. This CDR3 is CASSLGPGIEETQYF. The DNA of the CDR3 is TGCGCCAGCAGCTTGGGTCCCGGGATAGAGGAGACCCAGTACTTC.

At least ten counts were recorded for this clonotype. V usage is TRBV5-6 and J usage is TRBJ1-5; D unclear. Germline CDR1 is SGHDT and CDR2 is YYEEEE. The CDR3 loop spans 15 amino acids. The ends were cut back, 2 bases at V and 0 bases at J, with 9 bases in the middle. This chain's CDR3 is CASSFGFLSNQPQHF. For the CDR3, the DNA is TGTGCCAGCAGCTTCGGCTTCCTTAGCAATCAGCCCCAGCATTTT.

The V and J genes are TRBV29-1 and TRBJ2-2; 12 nucleotides agree with TRBD1. Germline values: CDR1 SQVTM, CDR2 ANQGSEA. The V and J ends lost 6 bases and 5 bases, in that order; junction bases with no gene match: 4. This CDR3 region has 14 residues. The CDR3 region has the DNA TGCAGCGTGGGACAGGGGGCGCGAACCGGGGAGCTGTTTTTT. Its translation: CSVGQGARTGELFF.

This clonotype was counted many times. The chain combines TRBV20-1 with TRBJ1-6; D gene ambiguous. Trimming pared 3 bases from V and 9 bases from J, leaving 12 bases between. The CDR3 extends over 13 amino acids. Germline assignment: CDR1 DFQATT and CDR2 SNEGSKA (reference sequence). CDR3 amino acids: CSASLVPGSPLHF. DNA of the CDR3: TGCAGTGCTAGTCTGGTCCCTGGTTCACCCCTCCACTTT.

In this sample, this clonotype is medium-sized (0.01 to 0.1%). This chain links TRBV20-1 with TRBJ2-6, with D uncertain. This CDR3 has 13 amino acids. Germline CDR1 is DFQATT and CDR2 is SNEGSKA (reference sequence). V was trimmed by 5 bases and J by 0 bases, leaving 5 bases between them. CDR3 residues: CSASASGANVLTF. The DNA for the CDR3 is TGCAGTGCTTCCGCCTCTGGGGCCAACGTCCTGACTTTC.

The chain carries TRBV6-1 and TRBJ2-1; D gene unclear. This CDR3 comprises 15 residues. The V and J ends lost 0 bases and 12 bases respectively, with 18 bases between them. From germline, CDR1 is MNHNS and CDR2 SASEGT. The DNA of the CDR3 is TGTGCCAGCAGTGAAGCGCGACATTTAGGGCGATTGCAGTTCTTC. The encoded protein is CASSEARHLGRLQFF.

This clonotype came up many times. The chain links TRBV6-2 or TRBV6-3 to TRBJ1-5, with D uncertain. This CDR3 is built from 17 residues. The V gene lost 6 bases and the J gene lost 1 base, with 19 bases spanning the gap. CDR1 is MNHEY, CDR2 SVGEGT, per germline. The DNA of the CDR3 is TGTGCCAGCAGCTGGGAGAGTGGAAGATGGAGCAATCAGCCCCAGCATTTT. Residues: CASSWESGRWSNQPQHF.

At least ten counts were recorded for this clonotype. The CDR3 region is CASTISTGGYGYTF. The CDR3 bases are TGTGCCAGCACCATCTCGACAGGGGGCTATGGCTACACCTTC. The chain carries TRBV12-3 or TRBV12-4 and TRBJ1-2; 9 nucleotides line up with TRBD1. V shed 7 bases and J 4 bases; nucleotides not matched to a gene: 7. The CDR3 sequence is 14 residues long.

This clonotype was counted between two and nine times. V is TRBV7-2 and J is TRBJ2-3; D not certain. V shed 0 bases and J shed 6 bases, with 13 bases lying between them. Germline V gene sequence: CDR1 SGHTA, CDR2 FQGNSA. This CDR3 region has 15 residues. The CDR3 nucleotides are TGTGCCAGCAGCTTAGCCCACACAATCCCCGATACGCAGTATTTT. Its translation: CASSLAHTIPDTQYF.

This clonotype was counted only a few times. The V and J genes are TRBV4-1 and TRBJ2-3; D possibly corresponds to TRBD2 (7 bases). V lost 0 bases to trimming and J lost 7 bases, with 17 bases between them. This CDR3 has 16 amino acids. CDR1 MGHRA and CDR2 YSYEKL come from the germline V gene. CDR3 coding DNA: TGCGCCAGCAGCCAAGAGGGAGGGGGAAGAAGAAATACGCAGTATTTT. The encoded protein is CASSQEGGGRRNTQYF.

In this sample, this clonotype turned up many times. The rearrangement joins TRBV30 to TRBJ2-1, with unresolved D. Germline V CDR1 and CDR2: GTSNPN, SVGIG (reference sequence). V lost 2 bases and J 5 bases, leaving 7 bases between the germline ends. This CDR3 region has 12 residues. Here the CDR3 DNA reads TGTGCCTGGAGTCCCCGGGACAATGAGCAGTTCTTC. Protein sequence: CAWSPRDNEQFF.

This clonotype appeared many times. The chain uses TRBV11-2 and TRBJ2-3; D is perhaps TRBD2 (5 bases). V lost 4 bases, J lost 5 bases, and 13 bases lay in between. Germline-derived CDR1 and CDR2 are SGHAT and FQNNGV. The CDR3 runs 14 residues. The CDR3 nucleotides read TGTGCCAGCAGCTCCGGGGTGGTGGTAGATACGCAGTATTTT. Translated, it gives CASSSGVVVDTQYF.

This clonotype was counted ten times or more. This chain connects TRBV12-3 or TRBV12-4 to TRBJ2-2, with D possibly matching TRBD1 (5 bases). Deletions cut 3 bases from V and 3 bases from J, with 23 bases between. The CDR3 covers 19 residues. CDR3 amino acids: CASSFFIPVIKGDTGELFF. CDR3 DNA: TGTGCCAGCAGTTTTTTCATACCGGTTATCAAAGGGGACACCGGGGAGCTGTTTTTT.